This TCR beta chain derives from a study of cytomegalovirus exposure and HLA in healthy donors. Regarding the study as a whole: Among the sequence variants, a highly shared cluster was likely an artifact of sequencing. Later, an analysis showed that TCR beta chains associated with HLA were more clonally expanded than others that were equally common. A list of approximately 160 TCR beta chains associated with cytomegalovirus was given.

CDR1 LNHDA and CDR2 SQIVND come from the germline V gene (reference sequence). The ends lost 7 bases at V and 3 bases at J; junction bases unmatched: 6. The CDR3 is made up of 15 amino acids. PCR used 60 Vbeta primers and 13 Jbeta primers. The method was immunoSEQ multiplex PCR; TCRdb's version includes in-frame clones alone and lacks a portion of them. The sample consists of around 150,000 clones, 64% of them appearing once. This clone turned up a few times. Its antigen is undetermined. Sequencing used PBMCs. V gene TRBV19 combines with J gene TRBJ2-1; TRBD2 aligns across 10 bases. This clonotype was obtained from a woman younger than 45 in good health and CMV-seropositive. The CDR3 DNA follows: TGTGCCAGTACCACCGGGACTAGCGACTACAATGAGCAGTTCTTC. It translates to CASTTGTSDYNEQFF.